Listed below are T cell receptor beta chains from one sample, sequenced in a study of T cell responses to AZD1222 COVID-19 vaccine. The table came from immunoSEQ multiplex PCR; TCRdb's copy has only in-frame clones and leaves some out. This table holds about 94,000 clones, 88% found once. The source material was peripheral blood, sampled 28 days after the second AZD1222 dose. Receptors were obtained from an adult who received the AZD1222 COVID-19 vaccine. Each CDR3 is given with its conserved first and last residue. The order of the fields is clone size, V gene, D gene, J gene, CDR3 DNA, CDR3 protein. D genes are given only for firm matches. Size is stated for part of the rows, as once, few or many counts, or as a class when the clone is expanded.

abundance: .
v_gene: TRBV2
d_gene: .
j_gene: TRBJ1-6
CDR3nt: TGTGCCAGCATAGCCACCTCCCGGGGCTATAATTCACCCCTCCACTTT
CDR3aa: CASIATSRGYNSPLHF

abundance: .
v_gene: TRBV10-2
d_gene: TRBD2
j_gene: TRBJ2-1
CDR3nt: TGCGCCAGCAGTGATCCGACTAGCGGAACCTACAATGAGCAGTTCTTC
CDR3aa: CASSDPTSGTYNEQFF

abundance: .
v_gene: TRBV7-2
d_gene: .
j_gene: TRBJ2-1
CDR3nt: TGTGCCAGCAGCTTAGCCGGTTTCTCCTACAATGAGCAGTTCTTC
CDR3aa: CASSLAGFSYNEQFF

abundance: once
v_gene: TRBV6-2/TRBV6-3
d_gene: .
j_gene: TRBJ2-7
CDR3nt: TGTGCCAGCAGTTCGGACAGAGGATACGAGCAGTACTTC
CDR3aa: CASSSDRGYEQYF

abundance: .
v_gene: TRBV7-2
d_gene: TRBD2
j_gene: TRBJ2-5
CDR3nt: TGTGCCAGCAGCTTAGACGGGGGGGCCAGTAAGACCCAGTACTTC
CDR3aa: CASSLDGGASKTQYF

abundance: .
v_gene: TRBV7-3
d_gene: .
j_gene: TRBJ2-5
CDR3nt: TGTGCCAGCAGCCCTACTGGGCCGGAGGGGACCCAGTACTTC
CDR3aa: CASSPTGPEGTQYF

abundance: .
v_gene: TRBV9
d_gene: .
j_gene: TRBJ1-5
CDR3nt: TGTGCCAGCAGCGTAGGGCAGTATAGCAATCAGCCCCAGCATTTT
CDR3aa: CASSVGQYSNQPQHF

abundance: .
v_gene: TRBV19
d_gene: .
j_gene: TRBJ1-5
CDR3nt: TGTGCCAGTAGTAAGGAAACTCGGCGGAATCAGCCCCAGCATTTT
CDR3aa: CASSKETRRNQPQHF

abundance: .
v_gene: TRBV9
d_gene: .
j_gene: TRBJ1-1
CDR3nt: TGTGCCAGCAGCGTAGACACAGCGAACACTGAAGCTTTCTTT
CDR3aa: CASSVDTANTEAFF

abundance: .
v_gene: TRBV3-1/TRBV3-2
d_gene: .
j_gene: TRBJ1-1
CDR3nt: TGTGCCAGCAGGAGGACTTCGAACACTGAAGCTTTCTTT
CDR3aa: CASRRTSNTEAFF

abundance: .
v_gene: TRBV25-1
d_gene: .
j_gene: TRBJ1-1
CDR3nt: TGTGCCAGCAGTGAAGTTGACGCCACTGAAGCTTTCTTT
CDR3aa: CASSEVDATEAFF

abundance: .
v_gene: TRBV5-1
d_gene: .
j_gene: TRBJ2-1
CDR3nt: TGCGCCAGCAGCCTCGACCTAGTTGATGAGCAGTTCTTC
CDR3aa: CASSLDLVDEQFF

abundance: .
v_gene: TRBV28
d_gene: .
j_gene: TRBJ2-1
CDR3nt: TGTGCCAGCACCGACTTCCCAAGGGACTACAATGAGCAGTTCTTC
CDR3aa: CASTDFPRDYNEQFF

abundance: .
v_gene: TRBV5-1
d_gene: .
j_gene: TRBJ1-4
CDR3nt: TGCGCCAGCAGCTTGGGATTACTCCGAGCTAATGAAAAACTGTTTTTT
CDR3aa: CASSLGLLRANEKLFF

abundance: .
v_gene: TRBV4-3
d_gene: TRBD1
j_gene: TRBJ1-2
CDR3nt: TGCGCCAGCAGCCAAGATCTACTCCCGGGACAGGGGGAGAATGGCTACACCTTC
CDR3aa: CASSQDLLPGQGENGYTF

abundance: .
v_gene: TRBV9
d_gene: TRBD2
j_gene: TRBJ2-7
CDR3nt: TGTGCCAGCAGCGCAACCGGGACTATGGGGCCCTACGAGCAGTACTTC
CDR3aa: CASSATGTMGPYEQYF

abundance: .
v_gene: TRBV9
d_gene: TRBD1
j_gene: TRBJ1-6
CDR3nt: TGTGCCAGCAGCGTTGGGACAGCTGATAATTCACCCCTCCACTTT
CDR3aa: CASSVGTADNSPLHF

abundance: .
v_gene: TRBV29-1
d_gene: .
j_gene: TRBJ2-7
CDR3nt: TGCAGCGTGCGTGCGGTATCAGCTTCCTACGAGCAGTACTTC
CDR3aa: CSVRAVSASYEQYF

abundance: .
v_gene: TRBV30
d_gene: .
j_gene: TRBJ2-7
CDR3nt: TGTGCCTGGAGCCCAGGGACAAGCGGGTCCTACGAGCAGTACTTC
CDR3aa: CAWSPGTSGSYEQYF

abundance: .
v_gene: TRBV4-1
d_gene: .
j_gene: TRBJ1-5
CDR3nt: TGCGCCAGCAGCCCTCCGAGTAGCCGGGCGGCCCAGCATTTT
CDR3aa: CASSPPSSRAAQHF

abundance: .
v_gene: TRBV19
d_gene: TRBD1
j_gene: TRBJ1-4
CDR3nt: TGTGCCAGTAGTATCGGGACAGGGGTACCCGAAAAACTGTTTTTT
CDR3aa: CASSIGTGVPEKLFF

abundance: .
v_gene: TRBV5-1
d_gene: .
j_gene: TRBJ1-2
CDR3nt: TGCGCCAGCAGCTTGGGAGACCGGGAGCAGGGATATTGGGGCTACACCTTC
CDR3aa: CASSLGDREQGYWGYTF

abundance: .
v_gene: TRBV6-2/TRBV6-3
d_gene: .
j_gene: TRBJ2-7
CDR3nt: TGTGCCAGCAGTTACTTAGGGAGTCTTCAGGGATACAACACCTACGAGCAGTACTTC
CDR3aa: CASSYLGSLQGYNTYEQYF

abundance: .
v_gene: TRBV7-2
d_gene: TRBD1
j_gene: TRBJ1-1
CDR3nt: TGTGCCAGCAGCTCGGCTGGCAGGGGGAGCACTGAAGCTTTCTTT
CDR3aa: CASSSAGRGSTEAFF

abundance: .
v_gene: TRBV4-1
d_gene: TRBD1
j_gene: TRBJ1-4
CDR3nt: TGCGCCAGCAGCCTGGGACAGGGGGTTGAAAAACTGTTTTTT
CDR3aa: CASSLGQGVEKLFF

abundance: .
v_gene: TRBV7-2
d_gene: TRBD2
j_gene: TRBJ2-5
CDR3nt: TGTGCCAGCAGCTTCCAGCGGGGGGCCGGGGAGACCCAGTACTTC
CDR3aa: CASSFQRGAGETQYF

abundance: .
v_gene: TRBV15
d_gene: TRBD2
j_gene: TRBJ2-1
CDR3nt: TGTGCCACCAGCAGAGACTGGACTAGCGGGAGGGAGAAGCAGTTCTTC
CDR3aa: CATSRDWTSGREKQFF

abundance: once
v_gene: TRBV10-3
d_gene: .
j_gene: TRBJ1-2
CDR3nt: TGTGCCATCAGTGAGACAGGGAATGGCTACACCTTC
CDR3aa: CAISETGNGYTF

abundance: .
v_gene: TRBV5-1
d_gene: .
j_gene: TRBJ2-1
CDR3nt: TGCGCCAGCAGCTTGGACGGGCCCAGGGTCAATGAGCAGTTCTTC
CDR3aa: CASSLDGPRVNEQFF

abundance: .
v_gene: TRBV16
d_gene: .
j_gene: TRBJ2-7
CDR3nt: TGTGCCAGCAGCCAATCGCGGCAGTACGAGCAGTACTTC
CDR3aa: CASSQSRQYEQYF

abundance: once
v_gene: TRBV29-1
d_gene: .
j_gene: TRBJ1-5
CDR3nt: TGCAGCGTTGTGTTATCCGGACCTGATCAGCCCCAGCATTTT
CDR3aa: CSVVLSGPDQPQHF

abundance: .
v_gene: TRBV4-2
d_gene: TRBD2
j_gene: TRBJ2-5
CDR3nt: TGTGCCAGCAGCCAAGATCGGGCTAGCGGGAGTCGCCGGGAGACCCAGTACTTC
CDR3aa: CASSQDRASGSRRETQYF

abundance: .
v_gene: TRBV30
d_gene: .
j_gene: TRBJ1-3
CDR3nt: TGTGCCTGGAGTGGGACATCCTCTGGAAACACCATATATTTT
CDR3aa: CAWSGTSSGNTIYF

abundance: .
v_gene: TRBV7-2
d_gene: .
j_gene: TRBJ2-3
CDR3nt: TGTGCCAGCAGCGCCCGAGGAGGGGGGGACACAGATACGCAGTATTTT
CDR3aa: CASSARGGGDTDTQYF

abundance: once
v_gene: TRBV4-1
d_gene: .
j_gene: TRBJ1-3
CDR3nt: TGCGCCAGCAGCCAAGCAGACAGTAATGGAAACACCATATATTTT
CDR3aa: CASSQADSNGNTIYF

abundance: once
v_gene: TRBV5-1
d_gene: .
j_gene: TRBJ2-7
CDR3nt: TGCGCCAGCAGCGGGGGACGGTCCTACGAGCAGTACTTC
CDR3aa: CASSGGRSYEQYF

abundance: .
v_gene: TRBV4-1
d_gene: .
j_gene: TRBJ1-2
CDR3nt: TGCGCCAGCAGCCAAGTTTTGGGGGACTATGGCTACACCTTC
CDR3aa: CASSQVLGDYGYTF

abundance: .
v_gene: TRBV5-6
d_gene: TRBD1
j_gene: TRBJ1-1
CDR3nt: TGTGCCAGCAGCCCGGCGAGGGGGCGAAGCACTGAAGCTTTCTTT
CDR3aa: CASSPARGRSTEAFF

abundance: .
v_gene: TRBV30
d_gene: .
j_gene: TRBJ2-1
CDR3nt: TGTGCCTGGAGTGTCGGGACAATGTACAATGAGCAGTTCTTC
CDR3aa: CAWSVGTMYNEQFF

abundance: .
v_gene: TRBV9
d_gene: TRBD2
j_gene: TRBJ2-3
CDR3nt: TGTGCCAGCAGCGTAGCTCGGGGTAGCGGGGCTGGGCGGGGAGATACGCAGTATTTT
CDR3aa: CASSVARGSGAGRGDTQYF

abundance: .
v_gene: TRBV18
d_gene: .
j_gene: TRBJ1-1
CDR3nt: TGTGCCAGCTCACCAAGGGACACTGAAGCTTTCTTT
CDR3aa: CASSPRDTEAFF